The 10 T cell receptor beta chains below come from one sample, sequenced in a study of blood T cell repertoires in COVID-19. Assay used: immunoSEQ multiplex PCR; TCRdb lists only in-frame clones, some missing. The sample lists 150,000 to 200,000 clones, 65% to 85% occurring once. The sample taken for sequencing was peripheral blood. These receptors all stem from an elderly woman with active or convalescent COVID-19.

CDR3: CASSQALMNTEAFF. The CDR3 DNA is TGCGCCAGCAGCCAAGCCCTTATGAACACTGAAGCTTTCTTT. The V gene is TRBV4-3, the J gene TRBJ1-1; D ambiguous. V lost 1 base to trimming and J lost 0 bases, with 6 bases between them. CDR1 and CDR2 (germline): LGHNA, YSLEER. CDR3 size: 14 residues.

The CDR3 reads CASSYLGLVDYGYTF. CDR3 bases: TGTGCCAGCAGTTACTTGGGGCTCGTTGACTATGGCTACACCTTC. The chain couples TRBV6-5 to TRBJ1-2; TRBD1 might be the D (5 bases). CDR1 MNHEY and CDR2 SVGAGI come from the germline V gene. CDR3 size: 15 residues. Trimming removed 1 base from V and 3 bases from J, with 12 bases in between.

The genes are TRBV4-3 and TRBJ1-1; D ambiguous. Trimming left V 0 bases short and J 3 bases short, with 5 bases between. CDR3 length: 13 amino acids. In germline, CDR1 is LGHNA, CDR2 YSLEER. CDR3 residues: CASSQDHYTEAFF. The CDR3 bases are TGCGCCAGCAGCCAAGACCACTACACTGAAGCTTTCTTT.

This clone was counted a few times. This chain uses TRBV6-5 with TRBJ1-6; D not resolved. Germline V gene lookup returns CDR1 MNHEY and CDR2 SVGAGI. The germline V and J ends were trimmed by 0 bases and 9 bases, with 9 bases remaining between them. The CDR3 spans 14 residues. The CDR3 region has the DNA TGTGCCAGCAGTTACTCCTCGGGGTTTTCACCCCTCCACTTT. Protein sequence: CASSYSSGFSPLHF.

For this clone: The same CDR3 is also encoded by other DNA sequences in this sample. The J gene is TRBJ1-2, the V gene TRBV12-3 or TRBV12-4; D is perhaps TRBD1 (6 bases). The CDR3 is made up of 13 amino acids. V lost 5 bases to trimming and J lost 4 bases, with 11 bases between them. CDR3 sequence (DNA): TGTGCCAGCAGTCCCAGGACAGTCTATGGCTACACCTTC. This encodes CASSPRTVYGYTF.

This chain links TRBV6-6 with TRBJ2-1; weak D call: TRBD2 (6 bases). V gave up 0 bases and J gave up 11 bases, with 11 bases separating them. Germline CDR1 reads MNHNY; CDR2 reads SVGAGI (reference sequence). CDR3 length equals 13 residues. In DNA, the CDR3 is TGTGCCAGCAGTTACTCGATCGGGGGACAGCAGTTCTTC. It specifies CASSYSIGGQQFF.

The chain employs TRBV10-1 and TRBJ2-1, with D tentatively TRBD1 (5 bases). The V and J ends lost 9 bases and 0 bases respectively, with 12 bases between them. CDR1 WNHNN and CDR2 SYGVQD come from the germline V gene (reference sequence). The CDR3 runs to 14 residues. The chain's CDR3 is CARIKTVSYNEQFF. CDR3 DNA sequence: TGCGCCAGGATAAAGACAGTCTCCTACAATGAGCAGTTCTTC.

The chain recombines TRBV27 with TRBJ1-5; D unresolved. Looked up from germline, CDR1 is MNHEY and CDR2 is SMNVEV (reference sequence). The CDR3 covers 15 residues. V was pared by 2 bases and J by 2 bases, with 10 bases between. CDR3 sequence: CASSLGSGGNQPQHF. The DNA for the CDR3 is TGTGCCAGCAGTTTAGGGTCCGGGGGCAATCAGCCCCAGCATTTT.

This clone was recorded a few times. This chain links TRBV5-6 with TRBJ1-5; 12 bases match TRBD1. This CDR3 is built from 17 residues. Germline V gene sequence: CDR1 SGHDT, CDR2 YYEEEE. Trimming took 4 bases from V and 4 from J; bases not matched to a gene: 9. For the CDR3, the DNA is TGTGCCAGCAGCAAAACCGGGACAGGGGGCGGGAATCAGCCCCAGCATTTT. It translates to CASSKTGTGGGNQPQHF.

The J gene is TRBJ1-5, the V gene TRBV3-1 (or the pseudogene TRBV3-2); tentatively, D is TRBD1 (5 bases). Trimming removed 4 bases at V and 1 base at J, with 14 bases between. This CDR3 has 16 residues. CDR1 is LGHDT and CDR2 is YNNKEL in the germline V gene (reference sequence). The CDR3 loop is CASSPRRWGSNQPQHF. CDR3 DNA: TGTGCCAGCAGCCCCCGCAGGTGGGGCAGCAATCAGCCCCAGCATTTT.